These 17 T cell receptor beta chains came from one sample sequenced in a study of CD8 T cells in ankylosing spondylitis. TCRdb re-derived calls from the 5' RACE reads in MiXCR, one entry per CDR3 protein. The repertoire includes 200,000 to 300,000 distinct CDR3 sequences, roughly 8.6% of them detected once, and 6.8% sits in the top ten. Sequencing used blood, either unsorted or a sorted T cell fraction (not recorded which). The receptor source for this set is a male donor with ankylosing spondylitis or in good health (not recorded which).

This clonotype came up many times. V and J are TRBV5-1 and TRBJ1-1; D remains unclear. Looked up from germline, CDR1 is SGHRS and CDR2 is YFSETQ. The CDR3 runs to 12 residues. The V and J ends lost 4 bases and 2 bases respectively, with 6 bases between them. The CDR3 protein is CASSTENTEAFF. In nucleotides, the CDR3 is TGCGCCAGCAGCACCGAAAACACTGAAGCTTTCTTT.

Many counts were recorded for this clonotype. This chain joins TRBV5-1 and TRBJ2-2; 8 bases align to TRBD1. V shed 0 bases, J shed 1 base, and the junction held 2 bases outside the gene matches. Germline assignment: CDR1 SGHRS and CDR2 YFSETQ. The CDR3 is 16 amino acids. This CDR3 reads CASSLEGQVNTGELFF. DNA of the CDR3: TGCGCCAGCAGCTTGGAGGGACAGGTGAACACCGGGGAGCTGTTTTTT.

The chain couples TRBV7-2 to TRBJ1-2; no definite D call. Germline CDR1 SGHTA, CDR2 FQGNSA. V was clipped by 5 bases and J by 7 bases, with 11 bases between them. There are 12 residues in the CDR3. CDR3 residues: CASSPGRFGYTF. DNA of the CDR3: TGTGCCAGCAGCCCCGGGCGATTTGGCTACACCTTC.

This clonotype was recorded a few times. The J gene is TRBJ2-7, the V gene TRBV3-1, with D uncertain. The CDR3 contains 13 residues. The germline V gene has CDR1 LGHDT and CDR2 YNNKEL (reference sequence). V shed 1 base and J shed 3 bases, with 7 bases lying between them. This CDR3 reads CASSQGRYYEQYF. The CDR3 DNA sequence: TGTGCCAGCAGCCAAGGACGGTACTACGAGCAGTACTTC.

This clonotype was seen many times. The chain combines TRBV20-1 with TRBJ1-5; D uncertain. Trimming stripped 5 bases from V and 0 bases from J, with 14 bases between. Germline lookup yields CDR1 DFQATT and CDR2 SNEGSKA (reference sequence). The CDR3 has 15 residues. As DNA, the CDR3 is TGCAGTGCTGGTACCGGGAGCCGTAGCAATCAGCCCCAGCATTTT. The encoded protein is CSAGTGSRSNQPQHF.

This clonotype has a count of ten or more. The rearrangement links TRBV20-1 to TRBJ2-6, with D perhaps matching TRBD1 (5 bases). Per germline, CDR1 DFQATT and CDR2 SNEGSKA (reference sequence). V was cut by 6 bases and J by 4 bases, with 13 bases left in between. The CDR3 runs to 14 residues. The CDR3 nucleotides are TGCAGTGCCCAGACAGTAAAGGGGGCCAACGTCCTGACTTTC. As protein: CSAQTVKGANVLTF.

Only a few counts were recorded for this clonotype. V usage is TRBV6-5 and J usage is TRBJ2-3, with a weak D call TRBD2 (5 bases). V shed 2 bases and J shed 1 base, with 10 bases lying between them. This CDR3 comprises 15 residues. Germline V lookup: CDR1 MNHEY, CDR2 SVGAGI. CDR3 residues: CASSYPTGGTDTQYF. The DNA of the CDR3 is TGTGCCAGCAGTTACCCGACCGGGGGCACAGATACGCAGTATTTT.

This clonotype was observed at least ten times. The chain combines TRBV7-9 with TRBJ1-2; TRBD1 aligns across 7 bases. There are 14 residues in the CDR3. V trimming: 4 bases; J trimming: 6 bases; junction bases outside the gene matches: 8. From germline, CDR1 is SEHNR and CDR2 FQNEAQ (reference sequence). As DNA, the CDR3 is TGTGCCAGCAGCTCCGACAGGGAGAAGCATGGCTACACCTTC. Translated, it gives CASSSDREKHGYTF. The full variable domain, its missing parts supplied by reference TRBV7-9 and TRBJ1-2, is DTGVSQNPRHKITKRGQNVTFRCDPISEHNRLYWYRQTLGQGPEFLTYFQNEAQLEKSRLLSDRFSAERPKGSFSTLEIQRTEQGDSAMYLCASSSDREKHGYTFGSGTRLTVV.

At least ten counts were recorded for this clonotype. This chain links TRBV11-1 with TRBJ2-1; tentative D call: TRBD2 (7 bases). The CDR3 consists of 14 residues. The V end lost 5 bases, the J end lost 8 bases, and 16 bases lay between the germline ends. CDR1 and CDR2 from the germline V gene are SGHAT and FQDESV (reference sequence). CDR3 in amino acids: CASSPLVGGDEQFF. The CDR3 DNA is TGTGCCAGCAGCCCGTTAGTAGGGGGGGATGAGCAGTTCTTC.

This clonotype was picked up a small number of times. The rearrangement uses TRBV5-5 and TRBJ1-6; D is unresolved. The CDR3 sequence is 12 residues long. Germline loops: CDR1 SGHKS, CDR2 YYEKEE (reference sequence). Trimming shortened V by 4 bases and J by 12 bases, and 11 bases separated the two germline ends. For the CDR3, the DNA is TGTGCCAGCAGCGGAACGAAAGAACCCCTCCACTTT. Amino acids: CASSGTKEPLHF.

In this sample, this clonotype turned up a few times. V gene TRBV10-3 combines with J gene TRBJ2-6; possible D gene TRBD1, 5 bases. Germline V lookup: CDR1 ENHRY, CDR2 SYGVKD. V was clipped by 3 bases and J by 0 bases, with 12 bases between them. This CDR3 is built from 17 residues. Written as DNA, the CDR3 is TGTGCCATCAGTGAATGGGGCCCTGTCTCTGGGGCCAACGTCCTGACTTTC. This gives the protein CAISEWGPVSGANVLTF.

This clonotype was seen many times. V and J are TRBV20-1 and TRBJ2-1; perhaps TRBD1 as D (6 bases). V lost 0 bases to trimming and J lost 6 bases, with 12 bases between them. Germline V gene data show CDR1 as DFQATT and CDR2 as SNEGSKA (reference sequence). The CDR3 runs to 14 residues. The CDR3 DNA follows: TGCAGTGCTAGAGATGTAGTAGGGGGCAATGAGCAGTTCTTC. It yields the protein CSARDVVGGNEQFF.

This clonotype showed up many times. The chain couples TRBV6-1 to TRBJ1-2; 7 bases align to TRBD1. Germline assignment: CDR1 MNHNS and CDR2 SASEGT. The CDR3 contains 13 residues. J gave up 8 bases and V 5 bases, and 8 bases lay outside the gene matches. The CDR3 reads CASSLTGDGGYTF. As DNA, the CDR3 is TGTGCCAGCAGTCTTACAGGGGATGGGGGCTACACCTTC.

This clonotype was counted ten times or more. The chain carries TRBV7-8 and TRBJ2-3, with TRBD2 matching 13 bases. Germline CDR1 and CDR2: SGHVS and FQNEAQ. Unmatched junction bases numbered 10, after V lost 7 bases and J lost 0 bases. The length of the CDR3 is 18 residues. CDR3 in amino acids: CASKPGLAGNPSTDTQYF. As DNA, the CDR3 is TGTGCCAGCAAACCGGGACTAGCGGGAAATCCTAGCACAGATACGCAGTATTTT.

This clonotype has at least ten counts. This chain joins TRBV10-3 and TRBJ2-1; 10 bases are shared with TRBD1. Unmatched junction bases numbered 4, after V lost 8 bases and J lost 6 bases. CDR3 length: 13 residues. Germline V gene data show CDR1 as ENHRY and CDR2 as SYGVKD. Written as DNA, the CDR3 is TGTGCCATCCGCCGGGACAGGGGCAATGAGCAGTTCTTC. It encodes CAIRRDRGNEQFF.

In its sample, this clonotype was seen many times. The chain carries TRBV5-1 and TRBJ2-7; D unresolved. Germline V gene data show CDR1 as SGHRS and CDR2 as YFSETQ. The CDR3 runs to 13 residues. V was trimmed by 5 bases and J by 6 bases, leaving 15 bases between them. The CDR3 nucleotides are TGCGCCAGCAGTTCCCGACCCGAGAGCGAGCAGTACTTC. It specifies CASSSRPESEQYF.

This chain uses TRBV5-5 with TRBJ1-5; TRBD1 might be the D (6 bases). From germline, CDR1 is SGHKS and CDR2 YYEKEE (reference sequence). V was shortened by 5 bases and J by 4 bases, with 19 bases between the two germline ends. CDR3 length equals 16 residues. The CDR3 region has the DNA TGTGCCAGCAGTTTAACAGGGCTCCATGGAAATCAGCCCCAGCATTTT. Translating it yields CASSLTGLHGNQPQHF. Full variable domain (missing parts from reference TRBV5-5 and TRBJ1-5): DAGVTQSPTHLIKTRGQQVTLRCSPISGHKSVSWYQQVLGQGPQFIFQYYEKEERGRGNFPDRFSARQFPNYSSELNVNALLLGDSALYLCASSLTGLHGNQPQHFGDGTRLSIL.